A selection of T cell receptor beta chains follows, all from one sample in a study of shared clonotypes between healthy human individuals. Method: immunoSEQ multiplex PCR; TCRdb's copy keeps in-frame clones and lacks some. This table holds roughly 220,000 clones, over 60% found once. Specimen: memory CD4+ T cells sorted from blood. The receptors were sampled from a man younger than 40 in good health. CDR3s include the opening cysteine and the closing phenylalanine or tryptophan. A D gene is named only where the DNA matches it firmly. The size entry is marked missing in some rows and otherwise reads once, few, many or a size class.

TRBV2,few,TRBD2,TRBJ2-3,TGTGCCAGCAGTTTGGAAGCGGGAGGGAGCACAGATACGCAGTATTTT,CASSLEAGGSTDTQYF
TRBV6-1,-,TRBD1,TRBJ2-5,TGTGCCAGCAGCCGACAGGGAGAGGGAGAGACCCAGTACTTC,CASSRQGEGETQYF
TRBV2,-,-,TRBJ1-5,TGTGCCAGCAGGACGGGGCTAGCCGATCAGCCCCAGCATTTT,CASRTGLADQPQHF
TRBV14,-,-,TRBJ2-7,TGTGCCAGCAGCCAAGCGGGGGGCGCCGCCTACGAGCAGTACTTC,CASSQAGGAAYEQYF
TRBV7-2,-,-,TRBJ2-1,TGTGCCAGCAGTCAACCGGGGCACTTCCGCGGGAATGAGCAGTTCTTC,CASSQPGHFRGNEQFF
TRBV6-5,-,-,TRBJ1-5,TGTGCCAGCAGCAGGGCTGGGGATCAGCCCCAGCATTTT,CASSRAGDQPQHF
TRBV4-2,-,-,TRBJ2-1,TGTGCCAGCAGCCAAGACCCCCCACAGGTATCCAATGAGCAGTTCTTC,CASSQDPPQVSNEQFF
TRBV7-8,-,-,TRBJ2-5,TGTGCCAGCAGCTTAAGAGGCAGGGGAGGCGAGACCCAGTACTTC,CASSLRGRGGETQYF
TRBV7-2,-,-,TRBJ2-7,TGTGCCAGCAGCCCTCCTGGGTGGGGTCTCTCCTACGAGCAGTACTTC,CASSPPGWGLSYEQYF
TRBV18,-,-,TRBJ1-1,TGTGCCAGCTCACCCGGGGGGCAAGACACTGAAGCTTTCTTT,CASSPGGQDTEAFF
TRBV28,-,-,TRBJ2-1,TGTGCCAGCACTTATGGAGGGAGCTCCTACAATGAGCAGTTCTTC,CASTYGGSSYNEQFF
TRBV15,few,-,TRBJ1-5,TGTGCCACCAGCAAAGACAGAAATCAGCCCCAGCATTTT,CATSKDRNQPQHF
TRBV5-6,few,-,TRBJ2-7,TGTGCCAGCAGCTTGGAGTTCAGTGGACGCGAGCAGTACTTC,CASSLEFSGREQYF
TRBV15,-,-,TRBJ2-5,TGTGCCACCATGAAGGGGGACGGAGAGACCCAGTACTTC,CATMKGDGETQYF
TRBV27,few,TRBD2,TRBJ2-1,TGTGCCAGCAGTTTTCAGGCTAGCGGGAGTGGTAATGAGCAGTTCTTC,CASSFQASGSGNEQFF
TRBV10-2,-,-,TRBJ2-1,TGCGCCAGCAGTGTAGGCTACAATGAGCAGTTCTTC,CASSVGYNEQFF
TRBV30,-,TRBD1,TRBJ2-7,TGTGCCTGGAGATATGCCAGGGGGCAATTCCTGTACTTC,CAWRYARGQFLYF
TRBV2,-,TRBD1,TRBJ2-5,TGTGCCAGCAGAAGGGACAGGGTGGAGACCCAGTACTTC,CASRRDRVETQYF
TRBV19,-,-,TRBJ1-1,TGTGCCAGTAGAAAAACAGGGATGAACACTGAAGCTTTCTTT,CASRKTGMNTEAFF
TRBV30,-,-,TRBJ2-5,TGTGCCTGGAGTGTATCCACCGAGACCCAGTACTTC,CAWSVSTETQYF
TRBV7-8,-,-,TRBJ2-2,TGTGCCAGCAGGGCAAATCCCACCGGGGAGCTGTTTTTT,CASRANPTGELFF
TRBV6-1,-,-,TRBJ2-5,TGTGCCAGCAGGGGAGTTAGGGAGACCCAGTACTTC,CASRGVRETQYF
TRBV5-6,few,-,TRBJ1-1,TGTGCCAGCAGCTTGCCAAGGGGCACTGAAGCTTTCTTT,CASSLPRGTEAFF
TRBV5-5,-,-,TRBJ1-2,TGTGCCAGCAGCTTGGCGGGTACAGGGAAGGGAAGCTATGGCTACACCTTC,CASSLAGTGKGSYGYTF
TRBV5-1,-,-,TRBJ1-2,TGCGCCAGCGCCATGAACAGAGAACACTCTAACTATGGCTACACCTTC,CASAMNREHSNYGYTF
TRBV5-4,-,-,TRBJ1-1,TGTGCCAGCAGCTTTGACAGTTGGGACACTGAAGCTTTCTTT,CASSFDSWDTEAFF
TRBV19,-,TRBD2,TRBJ2-5,TGTGCCAGTAGTATAACGGGGAGCGGGAGAATGGAGACCCAGTACTTC,CASSITGSGRMETQYF
TRBV28,-,-,TRBJ2-7,TGTGCCAGCAGTTTACACTACGAGCAGTACTTC,CASSLHYEQYF
TRBV5-1,-,-,TRBJ2-7,TGCGCCAGCAGCTTAGATGATACCTACGAGCAGTACTTC,CASSLDDTYEQYF
TRBV2,-,-,TRBJ1-5,TGTGCCAGCAGTGAACGGAGAAATCAGCCCCAGCATTTT,CASSERRNQPQHF
TRBV7-2,-,-,TRBJ2-3,TGTGCCAGCAGCTTAGGTGTTGCGACAGATACGCAGTATTTT,CASSLGVATDTQYF
TRBV5-1,few,-,TRBJ1-1,TGCGCCAGCAGCTTGGGTACTACAGGCTTCCCTGAAGCTTTCTTT,CASSLGTTGFPEAFF
TRBV28,-,TRBD2,TRBJ2-7,TGTGCCAGCACCGCGGGGACTAGCGGGATTCCATCATCCTACGAGCAGTACTTC,CASTAGTSGIPSSYEQYF
TRBV5-8,few,TRBD1,TRBJ1-1,TGTGCCAGCAGCTATTCTGACAGGGCTTCCGCCGTCTTT,CASSYSDRASAVF
TRBV23-1,-,-,TRBJ2-1,TGCGCCAGCAGTCAGCCCGCCCACAATGAGCAGTTCTTC,CASSQPAHNEQFF
TRBV7-2,-,-,TRBJ2-3,TGTGCCAGCAGCCTAGCTCCGGGGTCCACAGATACGCAGTATTTT,CASSLAPGSTDTQYF
TRBV2,few,-,TRBJ2-5,TGTGCCAGCACCCGCCTCACTAGCCAAACAGAGACCCAGTACTTC,CASTRLTSQTETQYF
TRBV6-1,-,TRBD1,TRBJ1-5,TGTGCCAGCGGAGACAGGGGAAGTAATCAGCCCCAGCATTTT,CASGDRGSNQPQHF
TRBV27,-,TRBD1,TRBJ2-2,TGTGCCAGCAGTTTATCGGGGACAGGGGGCGCCGGGGAGCTGTTTTTT,CASSLSGTGGAGELFF
TRBV14,-,TRBD2,TRBJ2-3,TGTGCCAGCAGCCAGGGACTACTAGCGGGAGGAACAGATACGCAGTATTTT,CASSQGLLAGGTDTQYF
TRBV11-2,-,-,TRBJ2-2,TGTGCCAGCAGCTTCTGGAGTCGAGAGCTGTTTTTT,CASSFWSRELFF
TRBV9,-,-,TRBJ1-1,TGTGCCAGCAGCGTAAATCCAACCGGGAACACTGAAGCTTTCTTT,CASSVNPTGNTEAFF
TRBV6-5,many,TRBD1,TRBJ1-1,TGTGCCAGCAGTTACCGGACAACAGGGGGCCGCGCTTTCTTT,CASSYRTTGGRAFF
TRBV19,-,-,TRBJ2-1,TGTGCCAGTAGTTCCCAGGGGGCGGGCGGGAGTGGGCCCAATGAGCAGTTCTTC,CASSSQGAGGSGPNEQFF
TRBV5-1,-,TRBD1,TRBJ2-2,TGCGCCAGCAGCCCTCCGGGACAGGGAGACACCGGGGAGCTGTTTTTT,CASSPPGQGDTGELFF
TRBV10-3,-,-,TRBJ1-1,TGTGCCATCAGGACGAACACTGAAGCTTTCTTT,CAIRTNTEAFF
TRBV27,-,-,TRBJ2-7,TGTGCCAGCGGAAGGACCAGGGCCTACGAGCAGTACTTC,CASGRTRAYEQYF